This paragraph reports one T cell receptor (beta chain). Its specificity is not known. The sample comes from a study of cytomegalovirus exposure and HLA in healthy donors. Whole-study context: Unique TCRs numbering some 80 million, obtained from HLA-typed donors, made up an early data release.

Deletions cut 3 bases from V and 5 bases from J, with 16 bases between. CDR1 and CDR2 from the germline V gene are LNHDA and SQIVND (reference sequence). This CDR3 comprises 15 residues. The PCR had 60 Vbeta and 13 Jbeta primers. Using immunoSEQ multiplex PCR, the repertoire was profiled, and TCRdb retains in-frame clones only, with some absent. The sample records over 150,000 clones, 80% being singletons. Findings and limits, study-wide: Listed as cytomegalovirus-associated were around 160 TCR beta chains. From TCR beta sequences, most subjects' HLA-A and HLA-B alleles were reportedly predicted accurately. With later analysis, a missense DCLRE1C variant became linked to TCR beta V- and J-gene trimming.

The origin of this receptor is a man aged 18-30 years in good health and CMV-seropositive. Sequencing used PBMCs. V usage is TRBV19 and J usage is TRBJ1-1; a possible D gene is TRBD1 (5 bases). The CDR3 here is CASSIRQGRRTEAFF. In nucleotides, the CDR3 is TGTGCCAGTAGTATTAGGCAGGGTCGTAGGACTGAAGCTTTCTTT.